What follows describes a single T cell receptor (beta chain). TCRdb's table, derived via immunoSEQ multiplex PCR, lists solely in-frame clones and lacks some. The repertoire holds about 2.3 million clones, over 85% seen once, with about 0.39% in the top ten. This entry is derived from a study of shared clonotypes between healthy human individuals. Germline V gene sequence: CDR1 SGDLS, CDR2 YYNGEE. This CDR3 is built from 14 residues. The V end lost 2 bases, the J end lost 1 base, and 9 bases lay between the germline ends. Division of CD4+ cells produced a CD45RA+ naive subset and a CD45RA-negative memory subset.

This sequence originates from a man younger than 35 in good health. Some clones in this sample may be carry-over from other donors' samples. Specimen: naive CD4+ T cells from PBMCs. Subset here: CD45RA+ positively selected. This chain links TRBV9 with TRBJ1-1; unclear D gene. The CDR3 here is CASSVELRNTEAFF. The CDR3 DNA reads as TGTGCCAGCAGCGTGGAATTGAGGAACACTGAAGCTTTCTTT.